There are a few counts of the clone carrying this TCR beta chain. Its antigen remains unknown. This CDR3 region has 15 residues. V was clipped by 1 base and J by 7 bases; unmatched bases: 3. Looked up from germline, CDR1 is SGHRS and CDR2 is YFSETQ. This sample stems from a study of identical twins. The study, taken as a whole, reports: Insertion counts were lower in abundant cord blood beta clonotypes, a trend that memory repertoires did not show.

It was template switching that added a universal primer site, and there were unique molecular identifiers on the cDNA. MiXCR, applied by TCRdb to the 5' RACE reads, yields one record per CDR3 protein. The sample yields under 900,000 distinct CDR3 sequences, approximately 13% seen once. The same data also went into a second study, on yellow fever vaccine responses in identical twins.

The chain joins TRBV5-1 to TRBJ1-6, with 9 nucleotides matching TRBD1. Input material: PBMCs. This receptor was obtained from a woman aged 18 to 35 in good health. The chain's CDR3 is CASSLQGQGNSPLHF. The CDR3 nucleotides read TGCGCCAGCAGCTTGCAGGGACAGGGAAATTCACCCCTCCACTTT. The variable domain in full, completed from reference TRBV5-1 and TRBJ1-6, reads KAGVTQTPRYLIKTRGQQVTLSCSPISGHRSVSWYQQTPGQGLQFLFEYFSETQRNKGNFPGRFSGRQFSNSRSEMNVSTLELGDSALYLCASSLQGQGNSPLHFGNGTRLTVT.